A selection of T cell receptor beta chains follows, all from one sample in a study of shared clonotypes between healthy human individuals. Only in-frame clones appear in the TCRdb table, and some are missing; sequencing was by immunoSEQ multiplex PCR. The sample includes some 2,000,000 clones, roughly 95% of them seen just once. The sequenced sample was naive CD8+ T cells sorted from blood. These receptors were collected from a man between 18 and 29 years old in good health. The CDR3 runs from the conserved cysteine through the conserved F or W. A D gene is named only where the DNA matches it firmly. A clone size is listed for some rows: how often the clone was seen (once, few, many), or a class if it is expanded.

TRBV7-9,NA,TRBJ2-1,NA,CASSQLDPDTEQFF,TGTGCCAGCAGCCAGCTTGACCCCGACACTGAGCAGTTCTTC
TRBV6-5,NA,TRBJ2-7,once,CASSYSIGGVSYEQYF,TGTGCCAGCAGTTACTCTATCGGCGGGGTCTCCTACGAGCAGTACTTC
TRBV28,NA,TRBJ1-4,NA,CASSSYEGATNEKLFF,TGTGCCAGCAGTTCCTATGAGGGTGCAACTAATGAAAAACTGTTTTTT
TRBV4-1,TRBD1,TRBJ2-7,NA,CASSPRDRYEQYF,TGCGCCAGCAGCCCCCGGGACAGATACGAGCAGTACTTC
TRBV30,TRBD2,TRBJ2-3,NA,CAWSLASGSADTQYF,TGTGCCTGGAGTCTAGCTAGCGGGAGTGCAGATACGCAGTATTTT
TRBV28,NA,TRBJ1-5,NA,CASREQGRSNQPQHF,TGTGCCAGCAGGGAACAGGGACGTAGCAATCAGCCCCAGCATTTT
TRBV5-1,NA,TRBJ2-5,NA,CASSFEGGLQETQYF,TGCGCCAGCAGCTTTGAGGGGGGCCTCCAAGAGACCCAGTACTTC
TRBV11-2,NA,TRBJ2-6,NA,CASTSGANVLTF,TGTGCCAGCACCTCTGGGGCCAACGTCCTGACTTTC
TRBV27,TRBD2,TRBJ2-3,NA,CASSLLGGGEGTQYF,TGTGCCAGCAGTTTACTCGGGGGGGGAGAAGGTACGCAGTATTTT
TRBV6-5,TRBD2,TRBJ2-1,NA,CASSRLAGANEQFF,TGTGCCAGCAGTAGACTAGCGGGAGCCAATGAGCAGTTCTTC
TRBV27,TRBD2,TRBJ2-7,NA,CASSVTSAYEQYF,TGTGCCAGCAGTGTGACTAGCGCGTACGAGCAGTACTTC
TRBV7-8,TRBD2,TRBJ2-3,NA,CASSLPGLAGSDTQYF,TGTGCCAGCAGCCTCCCCGGACTAGCGGGATCAGATACGCAGTATTTT
TRBV6-5,NA,TRBJ2-7,NA,CASSPGSDYEQYF,TGTGCCAGCAGTCCCGGGTCTGACTACGAGCAGTACTTC
TRBV13,TRBD2,TRBJ2-7,NA,CASSLKLAATPPEQYF,TGTGCCAGCAGCTTAAAGCTAGCGGCCACCCCCCCCGAGCAGTACTTC
TRBV6-6,TRBD1,TRBJ1-2,NA,CASSSTGGDYGYTF,TGTGCCAGCAGTTCGACAGGGGGCGACTATGGCTACACCTTC
TRBV7-9,NA,TRBJ2-3,NA,CASSFDPDTQYF,TGTGCCAGCAGCTTTGACCCAGATACGCAGTATTTT
TRBV5-4,NA,TRBJ1-1,NA,CASRTDGQTSKNTEAFF,TGTGCCAGCAGGACAGATGGACAGACAAGTAAAAACACTGAAGCTTTCTTT
TRBV6-1,TRBD1,TRBJ1-5,NA,CASRGGQANQPQHF,TGTGCCAGCAGGGGGGGACAGGCCAATCAGCCCCAGCATTTT
TRBV6-6,NA,TRBJ2-1,NA,CASNPPGPEQFF,TGTGCCAGCAACCCGCCAGGGCCTGAGCAGTTCTTC
TRBV2,TRBD2,TRBJ2-7,NA,CASRRGGTSIRYEQYF,TGTGCCAGCAGGAGGGGCGGGACTAGCATCCGCTACGAGCAGTACTTC
TRBV6-1,NA,TRBJ1-6,NA,CASSEAWVVYNSPLHF,TGTGCCAGCAGTGAAGCGTGGGTAGTCTATAATTCACCCCTCCACTTT
TRBV25-1,NA,TRBJ1-2,NA,CASSGAGDGYTF,TGTGCCAGCAGTGGGGCAGGGGATGGCTACACCTTC
TRBV9,NA,TRBJ1-1,NA,CASSVGAGTEAFF,TGTGCCAGCAGCGTGGGGGCGGGTACTGAAGCTTTCTTT
TRBV5-1,NA,TRBJ1-1,NA,CASSFDTNTEAFF,TGCGCCAGCAGCTTTGACACGAACACTGAAGCTTTCTTT
TRBV9,NA,TRBJ2-3,NA,CASSVAGSSTDTQYF,TGTGCCAGCAGCGTAGCGGGGTCAAGCACAGATACGCAGTATTTT
TRBV30,NA,TRBJ1-1,NA,CAWRSVPNTEAFF,TGTGCCTGGAGGTCGGTACCGAACACTGAAGCTTTCTTT
TRBV2,NA,TRBJ1-1,NA,CATGPLNTEAFF,TGTGCCACGGGACCCCTGAACACTGAAGCTTTCTTT